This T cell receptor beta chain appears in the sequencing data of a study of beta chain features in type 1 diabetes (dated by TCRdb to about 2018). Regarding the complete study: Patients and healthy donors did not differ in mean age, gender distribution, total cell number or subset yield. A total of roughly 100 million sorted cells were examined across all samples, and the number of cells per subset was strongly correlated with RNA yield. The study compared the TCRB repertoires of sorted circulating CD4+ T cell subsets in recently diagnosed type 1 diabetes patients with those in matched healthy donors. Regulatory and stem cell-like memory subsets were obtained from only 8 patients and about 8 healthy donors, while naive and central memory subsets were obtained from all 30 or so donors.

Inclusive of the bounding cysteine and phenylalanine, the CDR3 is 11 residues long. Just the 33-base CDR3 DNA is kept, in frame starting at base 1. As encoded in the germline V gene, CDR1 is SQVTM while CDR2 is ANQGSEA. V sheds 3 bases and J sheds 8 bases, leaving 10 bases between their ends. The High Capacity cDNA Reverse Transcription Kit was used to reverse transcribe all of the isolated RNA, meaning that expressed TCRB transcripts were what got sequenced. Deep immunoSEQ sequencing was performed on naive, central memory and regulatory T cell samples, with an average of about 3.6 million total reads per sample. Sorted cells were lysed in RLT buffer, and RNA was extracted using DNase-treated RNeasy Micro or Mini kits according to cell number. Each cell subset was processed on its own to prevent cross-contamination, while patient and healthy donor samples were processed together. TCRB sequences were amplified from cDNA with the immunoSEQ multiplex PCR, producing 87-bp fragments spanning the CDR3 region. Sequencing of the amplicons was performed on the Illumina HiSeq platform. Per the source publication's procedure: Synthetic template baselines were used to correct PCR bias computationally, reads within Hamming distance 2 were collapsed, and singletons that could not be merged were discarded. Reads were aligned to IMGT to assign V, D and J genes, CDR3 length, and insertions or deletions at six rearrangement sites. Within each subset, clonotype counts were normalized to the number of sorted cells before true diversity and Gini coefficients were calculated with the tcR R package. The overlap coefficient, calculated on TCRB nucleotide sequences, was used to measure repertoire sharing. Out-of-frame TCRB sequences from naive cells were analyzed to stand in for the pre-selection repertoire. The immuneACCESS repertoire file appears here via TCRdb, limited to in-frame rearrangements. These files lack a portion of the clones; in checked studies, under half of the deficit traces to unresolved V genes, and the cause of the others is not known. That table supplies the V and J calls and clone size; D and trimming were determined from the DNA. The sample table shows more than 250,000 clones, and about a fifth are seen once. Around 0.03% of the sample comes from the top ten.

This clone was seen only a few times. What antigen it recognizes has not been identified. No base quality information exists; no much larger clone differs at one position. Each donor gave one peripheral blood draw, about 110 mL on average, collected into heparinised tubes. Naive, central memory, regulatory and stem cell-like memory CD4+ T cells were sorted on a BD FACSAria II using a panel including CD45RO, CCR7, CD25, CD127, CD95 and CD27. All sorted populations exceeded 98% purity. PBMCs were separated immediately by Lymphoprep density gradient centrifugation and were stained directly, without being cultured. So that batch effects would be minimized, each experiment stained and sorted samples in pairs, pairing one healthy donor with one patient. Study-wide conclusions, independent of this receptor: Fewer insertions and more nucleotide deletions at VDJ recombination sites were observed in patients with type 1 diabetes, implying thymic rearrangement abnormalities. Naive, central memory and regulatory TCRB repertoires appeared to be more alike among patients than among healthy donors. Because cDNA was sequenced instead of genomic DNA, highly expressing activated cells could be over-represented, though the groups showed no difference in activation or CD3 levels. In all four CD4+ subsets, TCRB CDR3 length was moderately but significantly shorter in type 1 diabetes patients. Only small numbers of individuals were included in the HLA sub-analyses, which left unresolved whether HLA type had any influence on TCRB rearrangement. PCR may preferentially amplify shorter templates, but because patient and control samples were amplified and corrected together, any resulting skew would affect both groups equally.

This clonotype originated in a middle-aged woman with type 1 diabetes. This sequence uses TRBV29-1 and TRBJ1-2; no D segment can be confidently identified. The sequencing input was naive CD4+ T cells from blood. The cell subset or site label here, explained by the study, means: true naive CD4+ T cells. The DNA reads TGCAGCGTTGAGGAGACCCGAGGCTACACCTTC. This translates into CSVEETRGYTF. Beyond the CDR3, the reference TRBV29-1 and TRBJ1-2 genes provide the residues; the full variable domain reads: SAVISQKPSRDICQRGTSLTIQCQVDSQVTMMFWYRQQPGQSLTLIATANQGSEATYESGFVIDKFPISRPNLTFSTLTVSNMSPEDSSIYLCSVEETRGYTFGSGTRLTVV.